Listed here is a single TCR beta chain. Antigen specificity is unknown. It was with 60 Vbeta and 13 Jbeta primers that the PCR ran. Sequenced by immunoSEQ multiplex PCR; TCRdb stores in-frame clones only, minus some. The repertoire holds around 160,000 clones, with 60% to 85% as singletons. The sample is drawn from a study of cytomegalovirus exposure and HLA in healthy donors. Study-level findings and limits: Later, TCR association rates were found to vary by HLA locus, highest for DRB1 and lowest for HLA-C. Sequencing artifact likely explains a cluster of highly shared sequence variants. It was only CMV serostatus that was available as immune exposure information.

Sequenced sample: PBMCs. This receptor was obtained from a man aged 40-49 years in good health and CMV-seropositive.

DNA of the CDR3: TGTGCCAGCAGCCAAGGGACAGGGGCACTTAACTATGGCTACACCTTC. It codes for CASSQGTGALNYGYTF. V and J are TRBV4-2 and TRBJ1-2, with 9 nucleotides matching TRBD1. The CDR3 is 16 amino acids. After removal of 1 base from V and 1 base from J, the junction contained 4 bases not matched to a gene. Per the germline V gene, CDR1 is LGHNA and CDR2 is YNFKEQ.